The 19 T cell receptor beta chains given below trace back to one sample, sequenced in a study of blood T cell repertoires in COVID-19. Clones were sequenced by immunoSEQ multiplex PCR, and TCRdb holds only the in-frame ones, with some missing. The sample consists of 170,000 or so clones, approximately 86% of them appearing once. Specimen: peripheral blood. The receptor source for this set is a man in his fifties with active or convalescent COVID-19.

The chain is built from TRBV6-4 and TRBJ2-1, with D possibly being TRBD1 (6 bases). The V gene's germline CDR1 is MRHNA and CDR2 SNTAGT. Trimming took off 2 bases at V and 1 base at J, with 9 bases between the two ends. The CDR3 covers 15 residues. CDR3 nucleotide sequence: TGTGCCAGCAGTGACAGCGGACAGTCCTACAATGAGCAGTTCTTC. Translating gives CASSDSGQSYNEQFF.

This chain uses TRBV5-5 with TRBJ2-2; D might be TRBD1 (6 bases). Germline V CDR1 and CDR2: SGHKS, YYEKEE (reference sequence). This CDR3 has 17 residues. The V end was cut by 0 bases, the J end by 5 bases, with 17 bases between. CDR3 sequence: CASSLAANTQGTGELFF. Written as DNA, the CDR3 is TGTGCCAGCAGCTTGGCAGCCAACACCCAGGGGACCGGGGAGCTGTTTTTT.

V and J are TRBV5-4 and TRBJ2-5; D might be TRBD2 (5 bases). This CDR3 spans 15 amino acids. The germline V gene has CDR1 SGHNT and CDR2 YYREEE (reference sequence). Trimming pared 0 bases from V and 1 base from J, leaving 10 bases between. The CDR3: CASSLVLGSQETQYF. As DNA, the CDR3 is TGTGCCAGCAGCTTGGTTCTAGGGAGCCAAGAGACCCAGTACTTC.

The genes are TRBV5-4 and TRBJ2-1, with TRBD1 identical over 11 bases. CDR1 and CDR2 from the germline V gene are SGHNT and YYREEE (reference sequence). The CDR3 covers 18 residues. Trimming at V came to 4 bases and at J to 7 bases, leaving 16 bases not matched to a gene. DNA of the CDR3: TGTGCCAGCAGCCCCCGGCCACCGGGACAGGGGGGTTTAAATGAGCAGTTCTTC. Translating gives CASSPRPPGQGGLNEQFF.

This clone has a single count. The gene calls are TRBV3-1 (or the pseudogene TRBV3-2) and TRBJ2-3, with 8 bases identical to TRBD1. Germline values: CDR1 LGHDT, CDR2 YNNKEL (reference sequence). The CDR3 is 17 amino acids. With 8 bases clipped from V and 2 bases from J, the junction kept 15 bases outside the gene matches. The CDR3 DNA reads TGTGCCAGCCACTCGTCAGGGGGCCCTCCTTCCACAGATACGCAGTATTTT. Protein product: CASHSSGGPPSTDTQYF.

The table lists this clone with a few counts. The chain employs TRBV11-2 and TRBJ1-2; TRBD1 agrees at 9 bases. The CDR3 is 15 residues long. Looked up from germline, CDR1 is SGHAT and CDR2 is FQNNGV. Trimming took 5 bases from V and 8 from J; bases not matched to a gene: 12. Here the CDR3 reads CASSPQAGTGSGYTF. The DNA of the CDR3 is TGTGCCAGCAGCCCCCAGGCGGGGACAGGGAGCGGCTACACCTTC.

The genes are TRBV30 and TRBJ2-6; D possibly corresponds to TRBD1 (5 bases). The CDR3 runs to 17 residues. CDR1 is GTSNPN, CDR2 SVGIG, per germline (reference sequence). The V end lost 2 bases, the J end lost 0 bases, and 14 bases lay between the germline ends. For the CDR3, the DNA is TGTGCCTGGAGTCCCCTCAGTGGACACTCTGGGGCCAACGTCCTGACTTTC. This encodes CAWSPLSGHSGANVLTF. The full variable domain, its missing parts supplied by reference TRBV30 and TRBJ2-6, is SQTIHQWPATLVQPVGSPLSLECTVEGTSNPNLYWYRQAAGRGLQLLFYSVGIGQISSEVPQNLSASRPQDRQFILSSKKLLLSDSGFYLCAWSPLSGHSGANVLTFGAGSRLTVL.

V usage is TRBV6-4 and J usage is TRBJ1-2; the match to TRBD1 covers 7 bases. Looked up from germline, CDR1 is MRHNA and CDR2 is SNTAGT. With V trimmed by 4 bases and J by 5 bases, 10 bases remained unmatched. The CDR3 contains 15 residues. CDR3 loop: CASSGMGGQLYGYTF. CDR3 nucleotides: TGTGCCAGCAGTGGTATGGGGGGACAGCTTTATGGCTACACCTTC.

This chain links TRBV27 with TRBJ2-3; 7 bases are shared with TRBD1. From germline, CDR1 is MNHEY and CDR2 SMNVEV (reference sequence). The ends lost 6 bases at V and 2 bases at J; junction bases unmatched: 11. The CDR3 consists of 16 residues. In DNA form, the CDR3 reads TGTGCCAGCAGCCACAGGACAGGTGGGGCCACAGATACGCAGTATTTT. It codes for CASSHRTGGATDTQYF.

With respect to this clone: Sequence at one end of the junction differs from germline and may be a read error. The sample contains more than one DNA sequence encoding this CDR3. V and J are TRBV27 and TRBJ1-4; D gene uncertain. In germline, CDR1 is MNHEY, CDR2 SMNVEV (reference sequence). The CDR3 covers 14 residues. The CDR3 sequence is CASSFGQANEKLFF. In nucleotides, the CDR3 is TGTGCCAGCAGTTTCGGTCAGGCTAACGAAAAACTGTTTTTT.

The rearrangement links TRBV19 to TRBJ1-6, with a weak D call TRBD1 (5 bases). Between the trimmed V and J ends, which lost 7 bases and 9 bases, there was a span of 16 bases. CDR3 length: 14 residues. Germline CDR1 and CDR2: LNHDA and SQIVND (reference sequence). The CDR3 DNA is TGTGCCAGTAACCTGGGCCAGGGTACTTCACCCCTCCACTTT. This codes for CASNLGQGTSPLHF.

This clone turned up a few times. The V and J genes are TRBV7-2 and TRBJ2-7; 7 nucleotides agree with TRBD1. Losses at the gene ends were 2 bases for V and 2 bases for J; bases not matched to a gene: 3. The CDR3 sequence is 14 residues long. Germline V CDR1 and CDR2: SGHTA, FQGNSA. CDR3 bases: TGTGCCAGCAGCTTAAGCAGGGGGACCTACGAGCAGTACTTC. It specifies CASSLSRGTYEQYF.

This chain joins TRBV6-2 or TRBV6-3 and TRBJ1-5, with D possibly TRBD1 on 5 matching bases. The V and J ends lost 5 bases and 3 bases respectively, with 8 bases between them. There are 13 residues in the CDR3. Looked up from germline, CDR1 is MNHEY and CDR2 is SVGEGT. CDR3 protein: CASSPTVNQPQHF. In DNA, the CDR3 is TGTGCCAGCAGTCCGACAGTCAATCAGCCCCAGCATTTT.

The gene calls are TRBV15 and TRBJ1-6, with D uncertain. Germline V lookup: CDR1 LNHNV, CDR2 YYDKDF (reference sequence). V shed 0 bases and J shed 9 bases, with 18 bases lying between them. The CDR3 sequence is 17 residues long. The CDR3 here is CATSRDTGVGYRSPLHF. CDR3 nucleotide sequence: TGTGCCACCAGCAGAGATACCGGGGTCGGGTATCGTTCACCCCTCCACTTT. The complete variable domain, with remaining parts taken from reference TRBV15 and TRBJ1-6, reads DAMVIQNPRYQVTQFGKPVTLSCSQTLNHNVMYWYQQKSSQAPKLLFHYYDKDFNNEADTPDNFQSRRPNTSFCFLDIRSPGLGDTAMYLCATSRDTGVGYRSPLHFGNGTRLTVT.

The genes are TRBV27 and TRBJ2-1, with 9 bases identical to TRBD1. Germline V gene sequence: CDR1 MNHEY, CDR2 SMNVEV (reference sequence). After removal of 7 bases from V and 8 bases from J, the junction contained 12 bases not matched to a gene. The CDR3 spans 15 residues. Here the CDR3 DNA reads TGTGCCAGCATCAGGACAGTAAGGACAGGGGATGAGCAGTTCTTC. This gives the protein CASIRTVRTGDEQFF.

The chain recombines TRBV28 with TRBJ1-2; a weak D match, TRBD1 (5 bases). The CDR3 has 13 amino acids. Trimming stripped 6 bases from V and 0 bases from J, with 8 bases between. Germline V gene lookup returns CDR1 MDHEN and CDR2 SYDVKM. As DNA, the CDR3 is TGTGCCAGCAGACTGGGGCCTAACTATGGCTACACCTTC. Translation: CASRLGPNYGYTF.

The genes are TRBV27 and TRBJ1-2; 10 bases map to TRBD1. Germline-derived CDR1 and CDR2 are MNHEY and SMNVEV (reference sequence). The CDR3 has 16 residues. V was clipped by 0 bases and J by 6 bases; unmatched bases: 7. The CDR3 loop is CASSLSPSTGGDGYTF. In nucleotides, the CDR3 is TGTGCCAGCAGTTTATCACCGTCGACAGGGGGCGATGGCTACACCTTC.

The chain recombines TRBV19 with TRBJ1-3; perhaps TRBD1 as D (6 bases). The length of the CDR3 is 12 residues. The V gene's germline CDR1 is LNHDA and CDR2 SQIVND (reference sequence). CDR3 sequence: CTTGTTGNTIYF. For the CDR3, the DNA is TGTACCACGGGGACAACTGGAAACACCATATATTTT. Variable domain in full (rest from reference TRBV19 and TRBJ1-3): DGGITQSPKYLFRKEGQNVTLSCEQNLNHDAMYWYRQDPGQGLRLIYYSQIVNDFQKGDIAEGYSVSREKKESFPLTVTSAQKNPTAFYLCTTGTTGNTIYFGEGSWLTVV.

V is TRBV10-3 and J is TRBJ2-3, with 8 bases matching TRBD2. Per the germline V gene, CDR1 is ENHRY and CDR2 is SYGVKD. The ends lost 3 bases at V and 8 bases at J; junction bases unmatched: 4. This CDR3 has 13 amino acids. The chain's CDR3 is CAISEPGGGTQYF. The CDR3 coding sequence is TGTGCCATCAGTGAACCCGGGGGGGGTACGCAGTATTTT.